These 29 T cell receptor beta chains came from one sample sequenced in a study of CD8 T cells in Susac syndrome. Reverse transcription of roughly 0.5 to 1 ug RNA used random hexamers. TCRdb re-derived calls from the immunoSEQ multiplex PCR reads in MiXCR, one entry per CDR3 protein. This repertoire shows about 180,000 distinct CDR3 sequences, roughly 92% found once; its top ten account for roughly 0.11%. The specimen was CD4+ T cells from PBMCs. These receptors were obtained from a human donor with Susac syndrome.

The CDR3 is CASSEYSQANSPLHF. In nucleotides, the CDR3 is TGTGCCAGCAGTGAATATTCCCAGGCTAATTCACCCCTCCACTTT. The chain employs TRBV25-1 and TRBJ1-6; D unclear. V gave up 0 bases and J gave up 6 bases, with 9 bases separating them. The CDR3 runs to 15 residues. Germline loops: CDR1 MGHDK, CDR2 SYGVNS.

The rearrangement uses TRBV20-1 and TRBJ1-1; D unclear. The CDR3 runs 13 residues. Trimming cost V 0 bases and J 1 base, with 6 bases left between them. Germline V gene data show CDR1 as DFQATT and CDR2 as SNEGSKA (reference sequence). The CDR3 region has the DNA TGCAGTGCTAGAGAGGACCCGAACACTGAAGCTTTCTTT. Translation: CSAREDPNTEAFF.

V and J are TRBV9 and TRBJ2-1, with a tentative D call TRBD1 (5 bases). Germline CDR1 and CDR2: SGDLS and YYNGEE. The CDR3 has 15 residues. Trimming left V 4 bases short and J 8 bases short, with 19 bases between. The CDR3 here is CASSPYEGLGDEQFF. As DNA, the CDR3 is TGTGCCAGCAGCCCCTACGAAGGGCTAGGGGATGAGCAGTTCTTC.

This chain connects TRBV5-1 to TRBJ1-5; tentatively, D is TRBD1 (5 bases). The V end lost 0 bases, the J end lost 4 bases, and 8 bases lay between the germline ends. Per the germline V gene, CDR1 is SGHRS and CDR2 is YFSETQ. The CDR3 is 14 residues long. The CDR3 DNA reads as TGCGCCAGCAGCTTGGAGGGGCTGAATCAGCCCCAGCATTTT. Translation: CASSLEGLNQPQHF.

The V gene is TRBV7-6, the J gene TRBJ1-1; no reliable D call. Germline-derived CDR1 and CDR2 are SGHVS and FNYEAQ. V lost 5 bases and J lost 1, with 17 bases in between. The CDR3 contains 16 residues. The CDR3 protein is CASSPIGQGSNTEAFF. CDR3 nucleotide sequence: TGTGCCAGCAGCCCAATAGGGCAAGGGTCGAACACTGAAGCTTTCTTT.

The chain employs TRBV5-1 and TRBJ2-1; TRBD2 aligns across 7 bases. This CDR3 spans 12 amino acids. Germline V CDR1 and CDR2: SGHRS, YFSETQ. The ends lost 4 bases at V and 9 bases at J; junction bases unmatched: 4. CDR3 protein: CASSPTSVEQFF. CDR3 coding DNA: TGCGCCAGCAGCCCTACTAGCGTTGAGCAGTTCTTC.

V gene TRBV7-2 combines with J gene TRBJ1-6; maybe TRBD1 (5 bases). From germline, CDR1 is SGHTA and CDR2 FQGNSA. V was clipped by 5 bases and J by 6 bases, with 14 bases between them. The length of the CDR3 is 15 residues. The CDR3 region has the DNA TGTGCCAGCAGCCAATCGACAGTTTCTAATTCACCCCTCCACTTT. Translated: CASSQSTVSNSPLHF.

This CDR3 reads CSASPGLTDGYTF. CDR3 nucleotide sequence: TGCAGTGCTTCCCCTGGGTTAACGGATGGCTACACCTTC. The V gene is TRBV20-1, the J gene TRBJ1-2; D call uncertain. The V gene lost 5 bases and the J gene lost 6 bases, with 16 bases spanning the gap. Per the germline V gene, CDR1 is DFQATT and CDR2 is SNEGSKA (reference sequence). CDR3 size: 13 residues.

The chain combines TRBV7-3 with TRBJ2-3; 12 bases are shared with TRBD2. Germline loops: CDR1 SGHTA, CDR2 FQGTGA. J gave up 7 bases and V 1 base, and 6 bases lay outside the gene matches. The CDR3 length is 16 residues. CDR3 protein: CASSLMPSGGANTQYF. CDR3 sequence (DNA): TGTGCCAGCAGCTTAATGCCTAGCGGGGGGGCAAATACGCAGTATTTT.

This clonotype has just a few counts. The DNA is left out, because the CDR3 cannot be placed on it with certainty; the CDR3 is given as TCRdb lists it. The rearrangement uses TRBV11-2 and TRBJ2-1; no check of the table's D call, TRBD1, against the DNA was made. CDR1 and CDR2 (germline): SGHAT, FQNNGV. The CDR3 region is 12 residues in length, termini included. CDR3 sequence reads: CASSPVGGGTFF.

V is TRBV20-1 and J is TRBJ2-5; 8 positions agree with TRBD2. The junction had 4 bases not matched to a gene; V was cut back by 0 bases and J by 7 bases. CDR1 and CDR2 (germline): DFQATT, SNEGSKA (reference sequence). The CDR3 consists of 13 residues. The CDR3 loop reads CSARDGRGVTQYF. The CDR3, as DNA: TGCAGTGCTAGAGATGGGCGGGGGGTGACCCAGTACTTC.

The chain carries TRBV3-1 and TRBJ1-1; D may be TRBD1 (6 bases). From germline, CDR1 is LGHDT and CDR2 YNNKEL (reference sequence). Trimming took off 4 bases at V and 3 bases at J, with 15 bases between the two ends. The CDR3 has 15 residues. The DNA of the CDR3 is TGTGCCAGCAGCCTCAGACCCAAGGGGGACACTGAAGCTTTCTTT. Protein product: CASSLRPKGDTEAFF.

The genes are TRBV20-1 and TRBJ2-3, with 8 bases lining up with TRBD2. This CDR3 is built from 15 residues. Trimming took 5 bases from V and 1 from J; bases not matched to a gene: 8. Looked up from germline, CDR1 is DFQATT and CDR2 is SNEGSKA (reference sequence). CDR3 nucleotides: TGCAGTGCTGGTCCCCGGCGGGGGGGCACAGATACGCAGTATTTT. Translation: CSAGPRRGGTDTQYF.

This clonotype was counted between two and nine times. The rearrangement uses TRBV4-2 and TRBJ2-5; D is possibly TRBD2 (5 bases). The CDR3 totals 13 residues. The V end lost 4 bases, the J end lost 5 bases, and 11 bases lay between the germline ends. Germline V gene sequence: CDR1 LGHNA, CDR2 YNFKEQ. CDR3 nucleotide sequence: TGTGCCAGCAGCCTTCGGACGGGGGAGACCCAGTACTTC. Translation: CASSLRTGETQYF.

This chain uses TRBV18 with TRBJ2-5, with TRBD2 as a possible D gene (5 bases). The V gene's germline CDR1 is KGHSH and CDR2 LQKENI. Trimming removed 2 bases from V and 1 base from J, with 11 bases in between. This CDR3 region has 15 residues. CDR3 nucleotides: TGTGCCAGCTCACCATCAGGACTCCTCCAAGAGACCCAGTACTTC. Protein product: CASSPSGLLQETQYF. The full variable domain, with the rest looked up from reference TRBV18 and TRBJ2-5, is NAGVMQNPRHLVRRRGQEARLRCSPMKGHSHVYWYRQLPEEGLKFMVYLQKENIIDESGMPKERFSAEFPKEGPSILRIQQVVRGDSAAYFCASSPSGLLQETQYFGPGTRLLVL.

This sequence joins TRBV5-1 and TRBJ2-5; 7 nucleotides line up with TRBD1. CDR3 length: 15 amino acids. With 2 bases clipped from V and 3 bases from J, the junction kept 7 bases outside the gene matches. Germline assignment: CDR1 SGHRS and CDR2 YFSETQ. CDR3 sequence reads: CASSLKGTAEETQYF. DNA of the CDR3: TGCGCCAGCAGCTTAAAAGGGACAGCCGAAGAGACCCAGTACTTC.

This chain uses TRBV20-1 with TRBJ1-1; unclear D gene. With 3 bases removed from V and 6 bases from J, the gap between germline ends came to 8 bases. Germline-derived CDR1 and CDR2 are DFQATT and SNEGSKA (reference sequence). There are 11 residues in the CDR3. CDR3 region: CSASSAAEAFF. Written as DNA, the CDR3 is TGCAGTGCTAGTTCTGCGGCTGAAGCTTTCTTT.

The V gene is TRBV4-1, the J gene TRBJ1-1, with a tentative D call TRBD1 (5 bases). Germline V gene data show CDR1 as MGHRA and CDR2 as YSYEKL. Trimming took off 4 bases at V and 7 bases at J, with 19 bases between the two ends. The CDR3 runs 15 residues. As DNA, the CDR3 is TGCGCCAGCAGCCGGACACGCCAATCCTGGGGTGAAGCTTTCTTT. This gives the protein CASSRTRQSWGEAFF.

The chain uses TRBV4-3 and TRBJ2-5; tentative D call: TRBD2 (7 bases). Germline V gene sequence: CDR1 LGHNA, CDR2 YSLEER. The CDR3 contains 16 residues. Trimming left V 0 bases short and J 4 bases short, with 15 bases between. The CDR3 loop reads CASSQERGAGGETQYF. Written as DNA, the CDR3 is TGCGCCAGCAGCCAAGAACGGGGGGCCGGGGGAGAGACCCAGTACTTC.

This chain joins TRBV5-6 and TRBJ2-7; 11 bases are shared with TRBD1. CDR3 length: 15 residues. Germline V gene sequence: CDR1 SGHDT, CDR2 YYEEEE. V dropped 2 bases and J dropped 2; count of bases not matched to a gene: 3. The DNA for the CDR3 is TGTGCCAGCAGCTTTGGACAGGGGGCCGCCTACGAGCAGTACTTC. Translation gives CASSFGQGAAYEQYF.

The chain has TRBV9 and TRBJ2-7, with D possibly being TRBD1 (7 bases). The CDR3 has 14 residues. The germline V gene encodes CDR1 SGDLS and CDR2 YYNGEE. V lost 5 bases to trimming and J lost 2 bases, with 14 bases between them. CDR3 in amino acids: CASSRGTEPYEQYF. The CDR3 DNA reads as TGTGCCAGCAGTCGCGGGACAGAGCCCTACGAGCAGTACTTC.

J is TRBJ2-1 and V is TRBV7-2; 11 bases align to TRBD2. V shed 7 bases and J 6 bases; nucleotides not matched to a gene: 5. The CDR3 has 14 residues. Germline lookup yields CDR1 SGHTA and CDR2 FQGNSA. The DNA of the CDR3 is TGTGCCAGCATTGCTAGCGGGGGGTTCAATGAGCAGTTCTTC. Translated: CASIASGGFNEQFF.

This chain uses TRBV5-4 with TRBJ2-5; D possibly corresponds to TRBD1 (6 bases). The length of the CDR3 is 15 residues. The V and J ends lost 4 bases and 3 bases respectively, with 16 bases between them. CDR1 SGHNT and CDR2 YYREEE come from the germline V gene (reference sequence). The CDR3: CASSPDGTPEETQYF. For the CDR3, the DNA is TGTGCCAGCAGCCCCGACGGGACACCTGAAGAGACCCAGTACTTC.

The rearrangement links TRBV7-2 to TRBJ2-7; possibly TRBD2 for D (6 bases). This CDR3 comprises 13 residues. Germline V gives CDR1 SGHTA, CDR2 FQGNSA. V was cut by 5 bases and J by 3 bases, with 11 bases left in between. CDR3 bases: TGTGCCAGCAGCCGAGGGCGGGACTACGAGCAGTACTTC. It is translated as CASSRGRDYEQYF.

This chain links TRBV29-1 with TRBJ2-3; 7 nucleotides agree with TRBD2. The CDR3 consists of 13 residues. V was clipped by 7 bases and J by 2 bases; unmatched bases: 6. Germline V gene lookup returns CDR1 SQVTM and CDR2 ANQGSEA. This chain's CDR3 is CSGRGRVTDTQYF. The CDR3 region has the DNA TGCAGCGGACGAGGGAGGGTCACAGATACGCAGTATTTT.

The chain combines TRBV11-2 with TRBJ2-6; 11 bases are shared with TRBD1. The CDR3 has 20 residues. Germline CDR1 SGHAT, CDR2 FQNNGV. V lost 1 base to trimming and J lost 0 bases; unmatched junction nucleotides: 8. This chain's CDR3 is CASSLVGQGASLSGANVLTF. Written as DNA, the CDR3 is TGTGCCAGCAGCTTAGTTGGACAGGGGGCCTCCCTCTCTGGGGCCAACGTCCTGACTTTC.

The CDR3 region has the DNA TGTGCCAGCAGTTTCGGGGTTCGCCAGCCCCAGCATTTT. Translated, it gives CASSFGVRQPQHF. This sequence joins TRBV2 and TRBJ1-5; no firm D call. V lost 5 bases and J lost 7, with 12 bases in between. The CDR3 length is 13 residues. CDR1 and CDR2 from the germline V gene are SNHLY and FYNNEI. The full variable domain, with the rest looked up from reference TRBV2 and TRBJ1-5, is EPEVTQTPSHQVTQMGQEVILRCVPISNHLYFYWYRQILGQKVEFLVSFYNNEISEKSEIFDDQFSVERPDGSNFTLKIRSTKLEDSAMYFCASSFGVRQPQHFGDGTRLSIL.

The chain joins TRBV20-1 to TRBJ2-1, with 10 nucleotides matching TRBD2. This CDR3 is built from 15 residues. From germline, CDR1 is DFQATT and CDR2 SNEGSKA (reference sequence). Unmatched junction bases numbered 8, after V lost 0 bases and J lost 9 bases. This CDR3 is CSARDSSGGLGEQFF. Here the CDR3 DNA reads TGCAGTGCTAGAGATTCTAGCGGGGGCCTTGGTGAGCAGTTCTTC.

The chain recombines TRBV5-1 with TRBJ2-3, with TRBD1 as a possible D gene (6 bases). Per the germline V gene, CDR1 is SGHRS and CDR2 is YFSETQ. V was shortened by 3 bases and J by 2 bases, with 13 bases between the two germline ends. The CDR3 runs to 15 residues. The chain's CDR3 is CASSSPGQITDTQYF. The CDR3 region has the DNA TGCGCCAGCAGCTCGCCGGGACAAATCACAGATACGCAGTATTTT.